This T cell receptor beta chain was observed in a study of T cells in Graves' hyperthyroidism and ophthalmopathy. In its sample, this clonotype was seen many times. It was RNA transcripts that yielded the amplified TCR beta CDR3 regions. First-round RT-PCR targeting the TCR CDR3 was performed with the HTBI primer set. TCRdb redid the calling of the multiplex PCR reads with MiXCR, one entry per CDR3 protein. The data show under 400,000 distinct CDR3 sequences, about 15% seen once. V lost 8 bases, J lost 2 bases, and 18 bases lay in between. The CDR3 totals 15 residues. Looked up from germline, CDR1 is MNHNS and CDR2 is SASEGT.

Material for sequencing was blood. The V call is TRBV6-1, the J call TRBJ1-2; maybe TRBD1 (6 bases). This clonotype originated in a woman aged 55-70 years with Graves' hyperthyroidism. The CDR3 loop is CASSSKGGTNYGYTF. DNA of the CDR3: TGTGCCAGCTCAAGCAAGGGGGGGACCAACTATGGCTACACCTTC.